Below, 17 T cell receptor beta chains from the same sample are listed, as sequenced in a study of T cell repertoires in cytomegalovirus infection (dated by TCRdb to about 2019). Reading the label with the study, this specimen's treatment or condition is: in vitro stimulation with specific CMV peptide epitopes to enrich CMV-specific T cells. No antigen is known for these receptors. Sequencing was carried out with an Illumina HiSeq 1500. Using fastp trimming at Q25 and MiXCR clonotype assembly, TCRdb reanalyzed the public sequencing data and kept in-frame beta chains. Identical CDR3 protein sequences are pooled into one entry, listed with their most common genes and DNA. Present in this sample are 90,000 to 110,000 distinct CDR3 sequences, about 30% of which were seen just once. The top ten hold roughly 81% of the sample. This sample comprised CD8+ T cells from cultured PBMCs, obtained from culture after CMV antigen stimulation. These receptors were taken from a human donor in good health (CMV status not recorded). Some clones in this sample may be carry-over from other donors' samples.

The chain couples TRBV19 to TRBJ2-1; D is tentatively TRBD1 or TRBD2 (5 bases each). Germline V CDR1 and CDR2: LNHDA, SQIVND (reference sequence). V lost 8 bases, J lost 6 bases, and 14 bases lay in between. CDR3 length: 13 amino acids. The CDR3 region has the DNA TGTGCCAGTGCCCCGGGACGGCTCAATGAGCAGTTCTTC. Residues: CASAPGRLNEQFF.

V gene TRBV3-1 combines with J gene TRBJ1-5, with a tentative D call TRBD1 (5 bases). Per the germline V gene, CDR1 is LGHDT and CDR2 is YNNKEL (reference sequence). Between the trimmed V and J ends, which lost 0 bases and 9 bases, there was a span of 12 bases. The CDR3 has 14 amino acids. The CDR3 here is CASSQEAGTRPQHF. CDR3 coding DNA: TGTGCCAGCAGCCAAGAGGCAGGGACTCGGCCCCAGCATTTT.

The V gene is TRBV7-9, the J gene TRBJ2-7; 8 bases are a match to TRBD2. Losses at the gene ends were 11 bases for V and 3 bases for J; bases not matched to a gene: 9. The CDR3 runs to 13 residues. Germline-derived CDR1 and CDR2 are SEHNR and FQNEAQ (reference sequence). CDR3 in DNA: TGTGCCTCCAGCAGAGCGGGGGACTACGAGCAGTACTTC. Translating it yields CASSRAGDYEQYF.

In this sample, this clonotype turned up a few times. This chain uses TRBV28 with TRBJ1-2; TRBD1 matches 10 bases. CDR1 is MDHEN and CDR2 is SYDVKM in the germline V gene. CDR3 length: 13 residues. After removal of 7 bases from V and 4 bases from J, the junction contained 3 bases not matched to a gene. DNA for the CDR3: TGTGCCAGCACCCGACAGGGGGCCTATGGCTACACCTTC. Translation: CASTRQGAYGYTF.

V is TRBV27 and J is TRBJ2-7; possibly TRBD2 for D (6 bases). The germline V and J ends were trimmed by 10 bases and 0 bases, with 16 bases remaining between them. From germline, CDR1 is MNHEY and CDR2 SMNVEV (reference sequence). The CDR3 contains 14 residues. The DNA of the CDR3 is TGTGCCACCCTCGGGTGGGGGGACTCCTACGAGCAGTACTTC. Translating it yields CATLGWGDSYEQYF.

This clonotype was recorded a few times. This chain connects TRBV12-3 or TRBV12-4 to TRBJ2-7; D remains ambiguous. V was pared by 6 bases and J by 4 bases, with 10 bases between. CDR3 size: 12 residues. The DNA for the CDR3 is TGTGCCAGCAGAAGCATAGAGTACGAGCAGTACTTC. It yields the protein CASRSIEYEQYF.

This clonotype turned up a few times. This chain links TRBV10-3 with TRBJ1-1, with D possibly being TRBD1 (5 bases). V was shortened by 4 bases and J by 2 bases, with 11 bases between the two germline ends. CDR3 size: 14 residues. Germline-derived CDR1 and CDR2 are ENHRY and SYGVKD. This CDR3 is CAISVGGINTEAFF. The CDR3 bases are TGTGCCATCAGTGTTGGGGGGATAAACACTGAAGCTTTCTTT.

In its sample, this clonotype was seen many times. This chain joins TRBV28 and TRBJ2-2; D is uncertain. The CDR3 is made up of 16 amino acids. Trimming pared 3 bases from V and 0 bases from J, leaving 11 bases between. From germline, CDR1 is MDHEN and CDR2 SYDVKM. The CDR3 nucleotides are TGTGCCAGCAGTTTTTGGGCCAGACCGAACACCGGGGAGCTGTTTTTT. This gives the protein CASSFWARPNTGELFF.

There are many counts of this clonotype. The V call is TRBV12-3 or TRBV12-4, the J call TRBJ2-7; no clear D. With 4 bases removed from V and 0 bases from J, the gap between germline ends came to 10 bases. CDR3 length: 14 amino acids. The CDR3 is CASSSNWISYEQYF. CDR3 bases: TGTGCCAGCAGTTCGAACTGGATCTCCTACGAGCAGTACTTC.

This clonotype was detected many times. Here the CDR3 reads CASSYVGMNTEAFF. The CDR3 DNA reads TGTGCCAGCAGTTACGTAGGCATGAACACTGAAGCTTTCTTT. The V call is TRBV6-2 or TRBV6-3, the J call TRBJ1-1; D remains ambiguous. This CDR3 has 14 residues. V was pared by 2 bases and J by 0 bases, with 7 bases between. The V gene's germline CDR1 is MNHEY and CDR2 SVGEGT.

Many counts were recorded for this clonotype. J is TRBJ2-7 and V is TRBV13; either TRBD1 or TRBD2 may fit D (5 bases each). Trimming removed 0 bases at V and 1 base at J, with 10 bases between. The CDR3 extends over 15 amino acids. Germline CDR1 PRHDT, CDR2 FYEKMQ (reference sequence). CDR3 loop: CASSLGGDLSYEQYF. For the CDR3, the DNA is TGTGCCAGCAGCTTAGGGGGGGATCTTTCCTACGAGCAGTACTTC.

This clonotype was detected a few times. The V gene is TRBV7-2, the J gene TRBJ1-2, with unresolved D. The CDR3 is 16 amino acids. Germline loops: CDR1 SGHTA, CDR2 FQGNSA. Trimming removed 2 bases at V and 5 bases at J, with 18 bases between. The CDR3 here is CASSLYPDPPGYGYTF. CDR3 DNA: TGTGCCAGCAGCTTATATCCGGACCCTCCTGGGTATGGCTACACCTTC.

DNA of the CDR3: TGCAGCGTTGTGGACAGAAACTATGGCTACACCTTC. The encoded protein is CSVVDRNYGYTF. This rearrangement joins TRBV29-1 to TRBJ1-2; D perhaps matches TRBD1 (6 bases). This CDR3 contains 12 residues. V dropped 4 bases and J dropped 2 bases, with 8 bases sitting between them. Germline CDR1 and CDR2: SQVTM and ANQGSEA. The variable domain in full, completed from reference TRBV29-1 and TRBJ1-2, reads SAVISQKPSRDICQRGTSLTIQCQVDSQVTMMFWYRQQPGQSLTLIATANQGSEATYESGFVIDKFPISRPNLTFSTLTVSNMSPEDSSIYLCSVVDRNYGYTFGSGTRLTVV.

The chain has TRBV11-2 and TRBJ2-4; no reliable D call. V dropped 4 bases and J dropped 5 bases, with 6 bases sitting between them. The CDR3 has 12 residues. The germline gives CDR1 SGHAT, CDR2 FQNNGV. CDR3 coding DNA: TGTGCCAGCAGCTGGGAAGAAAACATTCAGTACTTC. Residues: CASSWEENIQYF.

This clonotype has a single count. This chain connects TRBV4-1 to TRBJ1-5; the D gene is possibly TRBD1 (6 bases). V lost 4 bases, J lost 1 base, and 17 bases lay in between. CDR1 MGHRA and CDR2 YSYEKL come from the germline V gene. The CDR3 covers 17 residues. This CDR3 reads CASSPLYGGPSNQPQHF. Written as DNA, the CDR3 is TGCGCCAGCAGCCCCTTATACGGGGGGCCGAGCAATCAGCCCCAGCATTTT.

This clonotype was detected a few times. The CDR3 loop is CASSPDNGNEQFF. CDR3 nucleotides: TGTGCCAGTAGTCCTGACAACGGAAATGAGCAGTTCTTC. This chain links TRBV19 with TRBJ2-1; D is unresolved. Germline values: CDR1 LNHDA, CDR2 SQIVND (reference sequence). The CDR3 runs 13 residues. The V end lost 5 bases, the J end lost 7 bases, and 12 bases lay between the germline ends.

This clonotype was detected many times. This sequence joins TRBV5-1 and TRBJ1-1; 7 nucleotides line up with TRBD1. Looked up from germline, CDR1 is SGHRS and CDR2 is YFSETQ. The CDR3 contains 12 residues. Germline trimming cut 4 bases from V and 7 bases from J; bases unmatched to any gene: 4. The CDR3 reads CASSLGTVEAFF. CDR3 bases: TGCGCCAGCAGCCTCGGGACAGTTGAAGCTTTCTTT. The entire variable domain, with the rest obtained from reference TRBV5-1 and TRBJ1-1, is as follows: KAGVTQTPRYLIKTRGQQVTLSCSPISGHRSVSWYQQTPGQGLQFLFEYFSETQRNKGNFPGRFSGRQFSNSRSEMNVSTLELGDSALYLCASSLGTVEAFFGQGTRLTVV.